This is a list of T cell receptor beta chains from one sample in a study of T-cell memory formation after mild COVID-19. TCRdb re-derived calls from the 5' RACE reads in MiXCR, one entry per CDR3 protein. The top ten clones hold about 3.6% of a sample with 150,000 to 200,000 distinct CDR3 sequences, roughly 13% of them seen once. The specimen was PBMCs or a T cell subset sorted from them (not recorded which). The receptors derive from a young man who had mild COVID-19 (a few samples of this study predate the infection). Cell type and time point are not known. Each CDR3 is given without its conserved first and last residue. Clone size is not always given. Where it is, it says once, few, many or a class for expanded clones.

v_gene: TRBV20-1
abundance: few
j_gene: TRBJ2-7
CDR3aa: SAPRPQVSSYEQY

v_gene: TRBV5-1
abundance: few
j_gene: TRBJ1-2
CDR3aa: ASRIDGGYT

v_gene: TRBV7-6
abundance: NA
j_gene: TRBJ2-7
CDR3aa: ASSPLRDIYGTTYEQY

v_gene: TRBV25-1
abundance: few
j_gene: TRBJ2-3
CDR3aa: ASRQLSTDTQY

v_gene: TRBV7-9
abundance: once
j_gene: TRBJ2-1
CDR3aa: ASSPPPTLQIREQF

v_gene: TRBV18
abundance: few
j_gene: TRBJ1-2
CDR3aa: ASSLSPTGTGGTYGYT

v_gene: TRBV12-3/TRBV12-4
abundance: few
j_gene: TRBJ1-1
CDR3aa: ASSLRVGMNTEAF

v_gene: TRBV7-2
abundance: NA
j_gene: TRBJ1-3
CDR3aa: ASSLNAGDTIY

v_gene: TRBV7-2
abundance: NA
j_gene: TRBJ2-7
CDR3aa: ASSRSYGTGGSYEQY

v_gene: TRBV5-4
abundance: once
j_gene: TRBJ1-1
CDR3aa: ASSSQGKDTEAF

v_gene: TRBV20-1
abundance: many
j_gene: TRBJ2-3
CDR3aa: SAFNPLVRESTDTQY

v_gene: TRBV10-3
abundance: NA
j_gene: TRBJ2-1
CDR3aa: ASTRGALGNEQF

v_gene: TRBV7-2
abundance: NA
j_gene: TRBJ1-2
CDR3aa: ASSLGDRLYGYT

v_gene: TRBV5-4
abundance: NA
j_gene: TRBJ1-2
CDR3aa: ASSLRDRIPYGYT

v_gene: TRBV7-2
abundance: few
j_gene: TRBJ2-5
CDR3aa: ASSLDRAQETQY

v_gene: TRBV11-2
abundance: few
j_gene: TRBJ1-1
CDR3aa: ASSLWMGEAF

v_gene: TRBV7-9
abundance: few
j_gene: TRBJ2-4
CDR3aa: ASSRDRALGEVQY

v_gene: TRBV28
abundance: few
j_gene: TRBJ2-3
CDR3aa: ASSLLAGGPRDTQY

v_gene: TRBV11-1
abundance: few
j_gene: TRBJ1-1
CDR3aa: ASSLEDSLNTEAF

v_gene: TRBV4-1
abundance: NA
j_gene: TRBJ2-1
CDR3aa: ASSQGLAGGPPNEQF

v_gene: TRBV7-2
abundance: few
j_gene: TRBJ1-3
CDR3aa: ASSPVYSGNTIY

v_gene: TRBV5-1
abundance: few
j_gene: TRBJ1-1
CDR3aa: ASSEGQSNTEAF

v_gene: TRBV2
abundance: NA
j_gene: TRBJ1-1
CDR3aa: ASSVEGMGLTEAF

v_gene: TRBV29-1
abundance: few
j_gene: TRBJ1-5
CDR3aa: SVARDGPNQPQH

v_gene: TRBV7-9
abundance: few
j_gene: TRBJ2-7
CDR3aa: ASSRARDEQY

v_gene: TRBV6-2/TRBV6-3
abundance: NA
j_gene: TRBJ2-3
CDR3aa: ATQLAGDSTDTQY

v_gene: TRBV27
abundance: few
j_gene: TRBJ2-1
CDR3aa: ASSLGQGRNEQF

v_gene: TRBV7-2
abundance: NA
j_gene: TRBJ2-3
CDR3aa: ASSPRGDTDTQY

v_gene: TRBV11-2
abundance: few
j_gene: TRBJ2-5
CDR3aa: ASSLGSGGKETQY

v_gene: TRBV7-3
abundance: many
j_gene: TRBJ2-5
CDR3aa: ASSLRPGQETQY

v_gene: TRBV5-1
abundance: NA
j_gene: TRBJ2-3
CDR3aa: ASRDYRGATDTQY

v_gene: TRBV11-2
abundance: many
j_gene: TRBJ2-3
CDR3aa: ASSSVLGTDTQY

v_gene: TRBV5-1
abundance: NA
j_gene: TRBJ1-3
CDR3aa: ASSPTVSGNTIY

v_gene: TRBV24-1
abundance: few
j_gene: TRBJ2-3
CDR3aa: ATSDPRGYGDTQY

v_gene: TRBV7-2
abundance: NA
j_gene: TRBJ1-1
CDR3aa: ASSPQENTEAF

v_gene: TRBV7-2
abundance: NA
j_gene: TRBJ1-1
CDR3aa: ASSLAGILDTEAF

v_gene: TRBV12-3/TRBV12-4
abundance: NA
j_gene: TRBJ2-5
CDR3aa: ASTQLAEETQY

v_gene: TRBV12-3/TRBV12-4
abundance: few
j_gene: TRBJ1-6
CDR3aa: ASSPRGQGVFWGSPLH

v_gene: TRBV2
abundance: many
j_gene: TRBJ2-3
CDR3aa: ASSPELNTQY

v_gene: TRBV20-1
abundance: few
j_gene: TRBJ1-3
CDR3aa: SARDPVGGNTIY

v_gene: TRBV18
abundance: few
j_gene: TRBJ2-4
CDR3aa: ASSPPGRAKNIQY

v_gene: TRBV5-1
abundance: NA
j_gene: TRBJ1-5
CDR3aa: ASSLDGDNQPQH

v_gene: TRBV12-3/TRBV12-4
abundance: NA
j_gene: TRBJ2-7
CDR3aa: ASSSIQGGSYEQY

v_gene: TRBV20-1
abundance: few
j_gene: TRBJ1-1
CDR3aa: SASSGQVNTEAF